The TCR beta chain described here comes from a study of blood T cell repertoires in COVID-19. Study in general: The United States, Italy and Spain were the sources of the acute and convalescent COVID-19 samples.

In the source study's methods: Amplification of reference gene primers was used by the study to estimate nucleated cell counts. The table came from immunoSEQ multiplex PCR; TCRdb's copy has only in-frame clones and leaves some out. V and J calls and clone size come straight from that table; D and trimming were deduced from the DNA. The sample has over 110,000 clones; about four fifths are singletons. Germline V gene sequence: CDR1 MGHRA, CDR2 YSYEKL. The CDR3 has 12 residues. V was trimmed by 1 base and J by 4 bases, leaving 3 bases between them. This clonotype originated in a man between 65 and 85 years old who had recovered from COVID-19. V gene TRBV4-1 combines with J gene TRBJ2-3; no definite D call. The sample comprised peripheral blood. Here the CDR3 DNA reads TGCGCCAGCAGCCAAGTCGCAGATACGCAGTATTTT. This sequence encodes CASSQVADTQYF.